This T cell receptor (beta chain) was sequenced during a study of T-cell reconstitution after alpha-beta-depleted transplantation in children. Overall study results and limits: Expanded clones from the graft, numbering several hundred, reportedly supplied alpha-beta T cells about two months after transplant. From newly produced T cells came most of the T-cell counts and diversity one year after transplant.

Preparing the TCRbeta library involved the use of unique molecular identifiers. TCRdb analysed the PCR reads with MiXCR anew, one entry per CDR3 protein. Of approximately 500,000 distinct CDR3 sequences listed, about 10% are singletons. This clonotype was recorded many times. As yet, its antigen is unknown. Germline assignment: CDR1 SQVTM and CDR2 ANQGSEA. There are 16 residues in the CDR3. Trimming removed 5 bases at V and 0 bases at J, with 19 bases between. The V call is TRBV29-1, the J call TRBJ1-1, with D possibly TRBD1 on 6 matching bases. The clonotype comes from a child aged 2 to 10 with inherited bone marrow failure, due to receive a stem cell transplant. The sequencing used PBMCs, collected before TCRalphabeta/CD19-depleted stem cell transplant. In DNA, the CDR3 is TGCAGCGTTTCCCCCTTGGGGGGCCTATTGAACACTGAAGCTTTCTTT. Protein product: CSVSPLGGLLNTEAFF.